A selection of T cell receptor beta chains follows, all from one sample in a study of control samples from healthy donors and cancer patients. TCRdb's copy holds only in-frame clones and misses some; the assay was immunoSEQ multiplex PCR. The profile shows 150,000 to 190,000 clones, 85% to 95% of them singletons. The sample taken for sequencing was blood. The receptors stem from a man aged 50 to 59 in good health. Each CDR3 is given with its conserved first and last residue. A D gene is named only where the DNA matches it firmly. Clone size is given for some rows only: seen once, a few or many times, or a class if the clone is expanded.

d_call: TRBD2; cdr3_length: 15; clone_size: NA; j_call: TRBJ2-7; v_call: TRBV6-5; cdr3_aa: CASSYTGTRFEEQYF; cdr3_nt: TGTGCCAGCAGTTACACCGGGACTAGGTTCGAGGAGCAGTACTTC
d_call: NA; cdr3_length: 13; clone_size: NA; j_call: TRBJ2-4; v_call: TRBV25-1; cdr3_aa: CASSEGSRNIQYF; cdr3_nt: TGTGCCAGCAGTGAGGGTAGTCGGAACATTCAGTACTTC
d_call: TRBD1; cdr3_length: 16; clone_size: once; j_call: TRBJ2-5; v_call: TRBV3-1/TRBV3-2; cdr3_aa: CASSQGIGTGGETQYF; cdr3_nt: TGTGCCAGCAGCCAAGGGATCGGGACAGGGGGAGAGACCCAGTACTTC
d_call: TRBD2; cdr3_length: 14; clone_size: NA; j_call: TRBJ2-7; v_call: TRBV18; cdr3_aa: CASSPPAGGYEQYF; cdr3_nt: TGTGCCAGCTCACCACCAGCGGGAGGATACGAGCAGTACTTC
d_call: NA; cdr3_length: 15; clone_size: NA; j_call: TRBJ1-3; v_call: TRBV28; cdr3_aa: CASSSAGSSGNTIYF; cdr3_nt: TGTGCCAGCAGTTCAGCAGGGAGCTCTGGAAACACCATATATTTT
d_call: NA; cdr3_length: 13; clone_size: NA; j_call: TRBJ2-2; v_call: TRBV14; cdr3_aa: CATKEQNTGELFF; cdr3_nt: TGTGCCACTAAGGAGCAGAACACCGGGGAGCTGTTTTTT
d_call: TRBD1; cdr3_length: 15; clone_size: NA; j_call: TRBJ1-5; v_call: TRBV19; cdr3_aa: CASSLTGTSNQPQHF; cdr3_nt: TGTGCCAGTAGTTTGACAGGGACTAGCAATCAGCCCCAGCATTTT
d_call: TRBD2; cdr3_length: 16; clone_size: NA; j_call: TRBJ2-5; v_call: TRBV10-1; cdr3_aa: CASSEGLAGRQETQYF; cdr3_nt: TGCGCCAGCAGTGAGGGACTAGCGGGGAGACAAGAGACCCAGTACTTC
d_call: TRBD2; cdr3_length: 15; clone_size: once; j_call: TRBJ2-1; v_call: TRBV5-1; cdr3_aa: CASSFSTSFSNEQFF; cdr3_nt: TGCGCCAGCAGCTTTTCGACTAGCTTTAGCAATGAGCAGTTCTTC
d_call: NA; cdr3_length: 14; clone_size: NA; j_call: TRBJ2-7; v_call: TRBV5-6; cdr3_aa: CASTSGHSSYEQYF; cdr3_nt: TGTGCCAGCACCTCGGGGCATAGCTCCTACGAGCAGTACTTC